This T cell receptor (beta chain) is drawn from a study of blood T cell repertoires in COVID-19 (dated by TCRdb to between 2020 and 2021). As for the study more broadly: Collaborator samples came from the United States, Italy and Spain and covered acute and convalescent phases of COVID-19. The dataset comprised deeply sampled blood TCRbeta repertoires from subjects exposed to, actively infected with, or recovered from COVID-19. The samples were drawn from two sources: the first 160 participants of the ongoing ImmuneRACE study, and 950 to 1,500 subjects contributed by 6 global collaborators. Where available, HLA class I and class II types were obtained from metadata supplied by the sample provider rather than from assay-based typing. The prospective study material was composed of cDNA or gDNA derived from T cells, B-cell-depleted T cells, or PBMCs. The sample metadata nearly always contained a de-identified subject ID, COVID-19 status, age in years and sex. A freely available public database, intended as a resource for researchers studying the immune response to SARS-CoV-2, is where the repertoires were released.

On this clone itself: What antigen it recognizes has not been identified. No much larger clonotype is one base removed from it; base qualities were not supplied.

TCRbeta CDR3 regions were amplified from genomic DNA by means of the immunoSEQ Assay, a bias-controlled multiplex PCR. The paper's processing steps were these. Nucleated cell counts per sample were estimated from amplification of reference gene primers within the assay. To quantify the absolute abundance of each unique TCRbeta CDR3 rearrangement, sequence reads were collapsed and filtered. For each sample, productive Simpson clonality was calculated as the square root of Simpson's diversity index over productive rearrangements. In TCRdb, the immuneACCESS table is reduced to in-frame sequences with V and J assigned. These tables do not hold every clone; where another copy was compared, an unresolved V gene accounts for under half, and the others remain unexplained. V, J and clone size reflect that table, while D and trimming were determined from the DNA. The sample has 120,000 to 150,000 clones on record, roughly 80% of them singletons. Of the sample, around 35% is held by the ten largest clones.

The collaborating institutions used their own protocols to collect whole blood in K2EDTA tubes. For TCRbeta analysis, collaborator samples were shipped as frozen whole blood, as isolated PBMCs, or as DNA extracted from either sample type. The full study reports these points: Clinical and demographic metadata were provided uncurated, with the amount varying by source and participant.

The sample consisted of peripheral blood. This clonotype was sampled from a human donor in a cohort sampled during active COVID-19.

The CDR3 is CASSLDRFSYGYTF. The DNA is as follows: TGCGCCAGCAGCCTAGACAGGTTTTCCTATGGCTACACCTTC. The receptor chain draws on TRBV5-1 and TRBJ1-2, with a weak D call of TRBD1 (6 bases match). V drops 4 bases and J drops 4 bases, leaving 14 bases in between. For CDR1 and CDR2, the germline V gene lists SGHRS and YFSETQ. From its cysteine to its phenylalanine, the CDR3 spans 14 amino acids. CDR3 DNA only is kept here, 42 bases in frame from base 1.